These 24 T cell receptor beta chains share one sample of origin, sequenced in a study of vaccination and CD4 T cells after COVID-19. Once obtained from cultured CD4+ T cells, the DNA was sequenced using the Oncomine TCR Beta short-read assay. Using its own MiXCR run on the PCR reads, TCRdb lists one record per CDR3 protein. The sample includes over 20,000 distinct CDR3 sequences, about 30% seen only once; the top ten take 2.5% to 3.5%. The antigens for these receptors are not known. As for time point: late sampling 161 to 241 days after vaccination in three convalescent patients. Documented treatment: approximately nine-day PBMC culture with coronavirus spike peptide pools or control peptides (ViraFEST assay). The material was CD4+ T cells from blood, cultured in vitro, obtained about 7 months after SARS-CoV-2 vaccination. These receptor sequences come from a human donor who had recovered from COVID-19.

The chain uses TRBV7-9 and TRBJ1-5; perhaps TRBD1 as D (5 bases). CDR3 length: 18 amino acids. V shed 1 base and J shed 7 bases, with 23 bases lying between them. CDR1 is SEHNR, CDR2 FQNEAQ, per germline (reference sequence). CDR3 loop: CASSLVSGTRAIYQPQHF. Here the CDR3 DNA reads TGTGCCAGCAGCTTAGTTTCGGGGACCCGGGCAATCTACCAGCCCCAGCATTTT.

The V gene is TRBV10-3, the J gene TRBJ2-7; 11 nucleotides line up with TRBD2. The CDR3 length is 14 residues. V was pared by 7 bases and J by 2 bases, with 4 bases of the junction left unmatched. Per the germline V gene, CDR1 is ENHRY and CDR2 is SYGVKD. CDR3 in DNA: TGTGCCATCAAGAGACTAGCGGGGCCCTACGAGCAGTACTTC. Protein: CAIKRLAGPYEQYF.

The chain couples TRBV7-3 to TRBJ2-7; D tentatively reads TRBD1 or TRBD2 (6 bases each). From germline, CDR1 is SGHTA and CDR2 FQGTGA. The CDR3 is 14 amino acids. The V end lost 5 bases, the J end lost 6 bases, and 17 bases lay between the germline ends. The DNA of the CDR3 is TGTGCCAGCAGCATCGGGGCGGGACAAGGCGAGCAGTACTTC. The encoded protein is CASSIGAGQGEQYF.

This clonotype has a single count. The chain has TRBV28 and TRBJ2-1; TRBD1 might be the D (6 bases). CDR1 is MDHEN, CDR2 SYDVKM, per germline. The CDR3 totals 12 residues. V shed 1 base and J shed 14 bases, with 12 bases lying between them. CDR3 region: CASSLYRVGEFF. The CDR3 coding sequence is TGTGCCAGCAGTTTATACAGGGTTGGTGAGTTCTTC.

V gene TRBV20-1 combines with J gene TRBJ2-3, with D hard to call. CDR1 is DFQATT and CDR2 is SNEGSKA in the germline V gene (reference sequence). The CDR3 consists of 15 residues. The V end was cut by 1 base, the J end by 2 bases, with 13 bases between. In nucleotides, the CDR3 is TGCAGTGCTAGAGCAGCCGAGACAAACACAGATACGCAGTATTTT. It translates to CSARAAETNTDTQYF.

The gene calls are TRBV5-1 and TRBJ2-7; TRBD2 agrees at 7 bases. Germline trimming cut 4 bases from V and 2 bases from J; bases unmatched to any gene: 12. CDR3 length: 16 residues. Germline V gene data show CDR1 as SGHRS and CDR2 as YFSETQ. CDR3: CASSPRPRGRAYEQYF. The DNA for the CDR3 is TGCGCCAGCAGCCCGCGCCCACGGGGGAGGGCCTACGAGCAGTACTTC. Using reference TRBV5-1 and TRBJ2-7 for the parts outside the CDR3, the full variable domain is KAGVTQTPRYLIKTRGQQVTLSCSPISGHRSVSWYQQTPGQGLQFLFEYFSETQRNKGNFPGRFSGRQFSNSRSEMNVSTLELGDSALYLCASSPRPRGRAYEQYFGPGTRLTVT.

The genes are TRBV29-1 and TRBJ1-2, with 7 nucleotides matching TRBD1. V was pared by 1 base and J by 4 bases, with 6 bases of the junction left unmatched. CDR3 length: 14 amino acids. Looked up from germline, CDR1 is SQVTM and CDR2 is ANQGSEA. CDR3 protein: CSVEATGRIYGYTF. In nucleotides, the CDR3 is TGCAGCGTTGAAGCGACAGGGAGGATCTATGGCTACACCTTC.

V is TRBV14 and J is TRBJ2-1, with 10 bases lining up with TRBD2. This CDR3 region has 16 residues. Germline CDR1 reads SGHDN; CDR2 reads FVKESK. Losses at the gene ends were 3 bases for V and 4 bases for J; bases not matched to a gene: 6. DNA for the CDR3: TGTGCCAGCAGCCATGGTATTAGCGGGAGGTACAATGAGCAGTTCTTC. Residues: CASSHGISGRYNEQFF.

The chain recombines TRBV7-6 with TRBJ2-1; 7 bases line up with TRBD2. Trimming cost V 5 bases and J 1 base; bases outside gene matches: 17. CDR1 and CDR2 from the germline V gene are SGHVS and FNYEAQ. The CDR3 sequence is 19 residues long. The CDR3 loop reads CASSPTSARAGVSYNEQFF. The CDR3 bases are TGTGCCAGCAGCCCCACCTCTGCCAGGGCGGGAGTATCCTACAATGAGCAGTTCTTC.

This clonotype was observed a few times. V usage is TRBV6-1 and J usage is TRBJ2-1; weak D call: TRBD1 (5 bases). V was pared by 4 bases and J by 12 bases, with 16 bases between. Germline assignment: CDR1 MNHNS and CDR2 SASEGT. CDR3 length equals 13 residues. The CDR3 reads CASSGSGPPRQFF. Here the CDR3 DNA reads TGTGCCAGCAGTGGGTCAGGGCCCCCTCGGCAGTTCTTC.

This clonotype was observed a few times. This sequence joins TRBV10-3 and TRBJ2-1; D unresolved. Trimming shortened V by 4 bases and J by 5 bases, and 3 bases separated the two germline ends. The length of the CDR3 is 11 residues. Germline loops: CDR1 ENHRY, CDR2 SYGVKD. The CDR3 coding sequence is TGTGCCATCAGTGCGAACAATGAGCAGTTCTTC. Translating gives CAISANNEQFF.

This clonotype was found a few times. This chain links TRBV27 with TRBJ1-6; D call uncertain. Per the germline V gene, CDR1 is MNHEY and CDR2 is SMNVEV (reference sequence). V lost 6 bases to trimming and J lost 8 bases, with 11 bases between them. The CDR3 has 13 residues. As DNA, the CDR3 is TGTGCCAGCAGGCAAGTCCGAGATTCACCCCTCCACTTT. This sequence encodes CASRQVRDSPLHF.

This rearrangement joins TRBV12-3 or TRBV12-4 to TRBJ1-2, with D possibly TRBD1 on 5 matching bases. Trimming removed 5 bases at V and 4 bases at J, with 11 bases between. The CDR3 has 13 amino acids. CDR3 bases: TGTGCCAGCAGTCCACAGACAGTCTATGGCTACACCTTC. As protein: CASSPQTVYGYTF.

The chain employs TRBV6-2 or TRBV6-3 and TRBJ2-7; possible D gene TRBD1, 5 bases. The V and J ends lost 0 bases and 2 bases respectively, with 5 bases between them. This CDR3 has 13 amino acids. Germline CDR1 MNHEY, CDR2 SVGEGT. This CDR3 reads CASSYSDTYEQYF. CDR3 nucleotides: TGTGCCAGCAGTTACTCGGACACCTACGAGCAGTACTTC.

The CDR3 nucleotides are TGTGCCAGCAGTGGGGACAGCACAGATACGCAGTATTTT. Translating gives CASSGDSTDTQYF. The V call is TRBV6-4, the J call TRBJ2-3; D may match TRBD1 or TRBD2 (5 bases each). V was pared by 4 bases and J by 0 bases, with 5 bases between. The CDR3 contains 13 residues. Germline CDR1 and CDR2: MRHNA and SNTAGT.

CDR3 sequence (DNA): TGTGCCACTAGGACTAGCGGGAGTTTGGGTTACAATGAGCAGTTCTTC. It encodes CATRTSGSLGYNEQFF. The chain has TRBV28 and TRBJ2-1, with 13 positions matching TRBD2. Germline V CDR1 and CDR2: MDHEN, SYDVKM. CDR3 size: 16 residues. Losses at the gene ends were 10 bases for V and 4 bases for J; bases not matched to a gene: 10.

This clonotype was seen once. This sequence joins TRBV6-1 and TRBJ2-1; 8 bases fit TRBD1. Germline V gene sequence: CDR1 MNHNS, CDR2 SASEGT. The length of the CDR3 is 15 residues. V lost 2 bases and J lost 2; bases outside the gene matches: 2. This chain's CDR3 is CASSEQGAAYNEQFF. CDR3 coding DNA: TGTGCCAGCAGTGAACAGGGGGCGGCCTACAATGAGCAGTTCTTC.

The chain couples TRBV27 to TRBJ2-3; a weak D match, TRBD2 (6 bases). Trimming pared 3 bases from V and 0 bases from J, leaving 10 bases between. Germline V gene lookup returns CDR1 MNHEY and CDR2 SMNVEV (reference sequence). The CDR3 consists of 15 residues. CDR3 loop: CASSFSGISTDTQYF. The CDR3 region has the DNA TGTGCCAGCAGTTTTAGCGGAATCAGCACAGATACGCAGTATTTT.

The chain employs TRBV28 and TRBJ2-3, with 8 bases that match TRBD2. The germline V gene encodes CDR1 MDHEN and CDR2 SYDVKM. CDR3 size: 14 residues. After removal of 7 bases from V and 8 bases from J, the junction contained 11 bases not matched to a gene. CDR3 sequence reads: CASIRTGLASTQYF. The CDR3 DNA follows: TGTGCCAGCATCCGAACAGGACTAGCTAGTACGCAGTATTTT.

The genes are TRBV5-1 and TRBJ1-6; weak D call: TRBD1 (6 bases). Per germline, CDR1 SGHRS and CDR2 YFSETQ. The germline V and J ends were trimmed by 0 bases and 8 bases, with 12 bases remaining between them. There are 15 residues in the CDR3. CDR3 amino acids: CASSLVQGRYSPLHF. The CDR3 DNA reads as TGCGCCAGCAGCTTGGTACAGGGACGATATTCACCCCTCCACTTT.

The V call is TRBV20-1, the J call TRBJ2-5; TRBD2 might be the D (6 bases). The germline gives CDR1 DFQATT, CDR2 SNEGSKA (reference sequence). Between the trimmed V and J ends, which lost 0 bases and 3 bases, there was a span of 14 bases. The CDR3 runs 15 residues. This CDR3 reads CSAREPGLLKETQYF. CDR3 sequence (DNA): TGCAGTGCTAGAGAACCGGGACTCCTGAAAGAGACCCAGTACTTC.

The chain uses TRBV7-3 and TRBJ2-3; D possibly corresponds to TRBD2 (6 bases). Looked up from germline, CDR1 is SGHTA and CDR2 is FQGTGA. This CDR3 contains 14 residues. The V end was cut by 5 bases, the J end by 4 bases, with 13 bases between. CDR3 amino acids: CASSDRDLADTQYF. As DNA, the CDR3 is TGTGCCAGCAGCGACCGGGACTTGGCAGATACGCAGTATTTT.

V and J are TRBV28 and TRBJ2-3; no definite D call. Germline loops: CDR1 MDHEN, CDR2 SYDVKM. CDR3 length: 16 residues. The V end was cut by 5 bases, the J end by 6 bases, with 21 bases between. CDR3 nucleotides: TGTGCCAGCAGTCCCCCCTCGGGCCCGAGGACGGATACGCAGTATTTT. Its protein is CASSPPSGPRTDTQYF.

By its share, this clonotype is medium-sized. The chain has TRBV20-1 and TRBJ1-6; 7 bases are shared with TRBD1. From germline, CDR1 is DFQATT and CDR2 SNEGSKA (reference sequence). This CDR3 has 15 residues. Losses at the gene ends were 7 bases for V and 6 bases for J; bases not matched to a gene: 12. The CDR3 region has the DNA TGCAGTGGCAAAGAGGGGACAGCTTTTAATTCACCCCTCCACTTT. This gives the protein CSGKEGTAFNSPLHF.